Below, 3 T cell receptor beta chains from the same sample are listed, as sequenced in a study of blood T cell repertoires in COVID-19. Some clones are missing from TCRdb's copy, which holds only in-frame ones; the method was immunoSEQ multiplex PCR. The top ten hold 1.7% of the sample, which has fewer than 350,000 clones, roughly 89% seen once. The sample comprised PBMCs or T cells enriched from blood (not recorded which). These TCRs come from a woman between 18 and 30 years old with acute COVID-19.

V usage is TRBV10-1 and J usage is TRBJ2-1, with 16 bases that match TRBD2. CDR3 length: 14 residues. Trimming cost V 8 bases and J 12 bases; bases outside gene matches: 7. The germline gives CDR1 WNHNN, CDR2 SYGVQD (reference sequence). CDR3 DNA: TGCGCCAGCTCAGGGACTAGCGGGAGGGGGTGGCAGTTCTTC. This gives the protein CASSGTSGRGWQFF.

The chain links TRBV27 to TRBJ1-1; D is perhaps TRBD1 (6 bases). The CDR3 loop spans 17 amino acids. The germline V and J ends were trimmed by 1 base and 5 bases, with 20 bases remaining between them. Germline V gene sequence: CDR1 MNHEY, CDR2 SMNVEV (reference sequence). The CDR3 loop reads CASSLFSRSGGTTEAFF. The CDR3 coding sequence is TGTGCCAGCAGTTTATTTTCCCGGTCGGGGGGCACTACTGAAGCTTTCTTT.

The chain combines TRBV28 with TRBJ1-2; D may be TRBD1 (6 bases). With 8 bases removed from V and 3 bases from J, the gap between germline ends came to 13 bases. The germline CDR1 and CDR2 sequences are MDHEN and SYDVKM. The CDR3 spans 13 residues. The CDR3 here is CASQRGGDYGYTF. The CDR3 coding sequence is TGTGCCAGCCAAAGGGGGGGGGACTATGGCTACACCTTC.